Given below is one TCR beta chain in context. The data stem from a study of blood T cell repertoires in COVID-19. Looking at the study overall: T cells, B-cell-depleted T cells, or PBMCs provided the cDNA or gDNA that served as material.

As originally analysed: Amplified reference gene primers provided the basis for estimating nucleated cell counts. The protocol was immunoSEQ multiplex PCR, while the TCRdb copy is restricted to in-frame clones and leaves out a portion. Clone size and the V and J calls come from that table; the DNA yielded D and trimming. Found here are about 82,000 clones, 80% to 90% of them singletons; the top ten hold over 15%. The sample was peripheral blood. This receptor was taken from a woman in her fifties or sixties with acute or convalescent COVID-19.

CDR3 loop: CASSLNILASGWGSSSTDTQYF. The CDR3, as DNA: TGTGCCAGCAGCCTAAACATATTGGCTAGCGGTTGGGGGAGTAGCAGCACAGATACGCAGTATTTT. J is TRBJ2-3 and V is TRBV7-8; 7 bases are a match to TRBD2. Germline CDR1 SGHVS, CDR2 FQNEAQ. This CDR3 region has 22 residues. V trimming: 5 bases; J trimming: 0 bases; junction bases outside the gene matches: 26.